A single sample gave rise to the 21 T cell receptor beta chains below, sequenced in a study of CD8 T cells in Susac syndrome. RNA, at roughly 0.45 to 1 ug, was reverse transcribed with random hexamers. TCRdb reanalysed the immunoSEQ multiplex PCR reads using MiXCR and keeps one entry per CDR3 protein. The table includes about 160,000 distinct CDR3 sequences, about 91% detected once. Sequenced sample: CD4+ T cells from PBMCs. These receptors came from a human donor in good health.

The chain uses TRBV20-1 and TRBJ2-2; D is ambiguous. The CDR3 length is 13 residues. The germline V gene has CDR1 DFQATT and CDR2 SNEGSKA (reference sequence). Trimming cost V 4 bases and J 1 base, with 7 bases left between them. CDR3 bases: TGCAGTGCTACCCCTCAGAACACCGGGGAGCTGTTTTTT. Residues: CSATPQNTGELFF.

This clonotype was counted a single time. The chain uses TRBV18 and TRBJ1-1; no reliable D call. Germline CDR1 reads KGHSH; CDR2 reads LQKENI. The V and J ends lost 6 bases and 7 bases respectively, with 12 bases between them. There are 12 residues in the CDR3. The CDR3 bases are TGTGCCAGCTCCCTATCCCGGGGTGAAGCTTTCTTT. It codes for CASSLSRGEAFF.

This clonotype has just one count. At one boundary the junction diverges from the germline segment, which might be a read error. The chain carries TRBV6-1 and TRBJ1-1, with D uncertain. The germline V gene encodes CDR1 MNHNS and CDR2 SASEGT. This CDR3 contains 17 residues. CDR3 DNA sequence: TGTGCCATCAGTGAGTCGATGTTGAAGTCGGTGAACACTGAAGCTTTCTTT. Residues: CAISESMLKSVNTEAFF.

The V gene is TRBV6-1, the J gene TRBJ2-5; D unclear. Trimming left V 8 bases short and J 2 bases short, with 6 bases between. The V gene's germline CDR1 is MNHNS and CDR2 SASEGT. The CDR3 is 11 amino acids. The CDR3, as DNA: TGTGCCAGCGGTAGACAAGAGACCCAGTACTTC. Translating it yields CASGRQETQYF.

Here the CDR3 reads CASSILAGGNEQFF. In DNA form, the CDR3 reads TGTGCCAGTAGTATCCTAGCGGGGGGTAATGAGCAGTTCTTC. This sequence joins TRBV19 and TRBJ2-1; 11 bases are shared with TRBD2. Germline V gene lookup returns CDR1 LNHDA and CDR2 SQIVND (reference sequence). Losses at the gene ends were 3 bases for V and 7 bases for J; bases not matched to a gene: 2. The CDR3 runs to 14 residues.

A single count supports this clonotype. The chain combines TRBV6-6 with TRBJ1-1; a possible D gene is TRBD1 (5 bases). The CDR3 runs to 13 residues. Germline-derived CDR1 and CDR2 are MNHNY and SVGAGI (reference sequence). V gave up 0 bases and J gave up 6 bases, with 8 bases separating them. CDR3 DNA sequence: TGTGCCAGCAGTTACTCAGGGACCCCTGAAGCTTTCTTT. Protein: CASSYSGTPEAFF.

This clonotype appeared once. The chain carries TRBV5-1 and TRBJ2-5; TRBD2 matches at 8 bases. J was trimmed by 4 bases and V by 2 bases; bases with no gene match: 7. The germline gives CDR1 SGHRS, CDR2 YFSETQ. The CDR3 is made up of 15 amino acids. CDR3 region: CASSLPSGRGETQYF. CDR3 coding DNA: TGCGCCAGCAGCTTACCCAGCGGGAGAGGAGAGACCCAGTACTTC.

This clonotype was seen once. The chain is built from TRBV5-4 and TRBJ2-5; 9 bases match TRBD1. The CDR3 length is 16 residues. CDR1 SGHNT and CDR2 YYREEE come from the germline V gene (reference sequence). Trimming took 3 bases from V and 1 from J; bases not matched to a gene: 7. The chain's CDR3 is CASSSDRGGLQETQYF. The DNA for the CDR3 is TGTGCCAGCAGCTCCGACAGGGGGGGACTCCAAGAGACCCAGTACTTC.

This sequence joins TRBV7-2 and TRBJ1-5; D gene ambiguous. This CDR3 is built from 13 residues. Germline CDR1 is SGHTA and CDR2 is FQGNSA. V lost 1 base and J lost 7, with 8 bases in between. The CDR3 DNA reads TGTGCCAGCAGCTTAGGGGAGGGACAGCCCCAGCATTTT. Its protein product is CASSLGEGQPQHF.

This rearrangement joins TRBV3-1 to TRBJ1-2, with 10 bases identical to TRBD1. The CDR3 covers 15 residues. J gave up 2 bases and V 8 bases, and 8 bases lay outside the gene matches. The germline V gene has CDR1 LGHDT and CDR2 YNNKEL (reference sequence). The CDR3: CASSYPGQGNYGYTF. The CDR3 DNA sequence: TGTGCCAGCTCTTATCCGGGACAGGGGAACTATGGCTACACCTTC.

The V and J genes are TRBV6-2 or TRBV6-3 and TRBJ2-1; 10 bases map to TRBD2. The ends lost 7 bases at V and 7 bases at J; junction bases unmatched: 10. The CDR3 has 15 amino acids. Per germline, CDR1 MNHEY and CDR2 SVGEGT. CDR3 sequence: CASNTGTSATNEQFF. The CDR3 DNA sequence: TGTGCCAGCAATACCGGGACTAGCGCAACGAATGAGCAGTTCTTC.

The table lists this clonotype with a few counts. The chain is built from TRBV29-1 and TRBJ2-2, with D hard to call. The V end lost 4 bases, the J end lost 1 base, and 4 bases lay between the germline ends. This CDR3 comprises 12 residues. Germline CDR1 SQVTM, CDR2 ANQGSEA. The CDR3 DNA sequence: TGCAGCGTTGGCCAGAACACCGGGGAGCTGTTTTTT. Its protein product is CSVGQNTGELFF.

V and J are TRBV5-1 and TRBJ2-7; no definite D call. The CDR3 sequence is 14 residues long. CDR1 and CDR2 (germline): SGHRS, YFSETQ. Trimming stripped 4 bases from V and 0 bases from J, with 11 bases between. The CDR3 DNA sequence: TGCGCCAGCAGCGACGGCGGCAGCTCCTACGAGCAGTACTTC. Translation gives CASSDGGSSYEQYF.

The V call is TRBV20-1, the J call TRBJ2-2; 7 bases agree with TRBD2. Trimming removed 6 bases from V and 7 bases from J; junction bases left unmatched: 11. This CDR3 is 14 amino acids long. CDR1 and CDR2 (germline): DFQATT, SNEGSKA (reference sequence). The CDR3 region has the DNA TGCAGTGCAACGGCGGGAGAAGGTGGCGGGGAGCTGTTTTTT. Translated, it gives CSATAGEGGGELFF.

The chain couples TRBV7-9 to TRBJ1-1; TRBD1 agrees at 9 bases. With V trimmed by 3 bases and J by 4 bases, 3 bases remained unmatched. The CDR3 has 14 amino acids. From germline, CDR1 is SEHNR and CDR2 FQNEAQ (reference sequence). CDR3 sequence (DNA): TGTGCCAGCAGCTTGGGGACAGGGAGCACTGAAGCTTTCTTT. Translating it yields CASSLGTGSTEAFF. Looking up the rest from reference TRBV7-9 and TRBJ1-1 gives the full variable domain: DTGVSQNPRHKITKRGQNVTFRCDPISEHNRLYWYRQTLGQGPEFLTYFQNEAQLEKSRLLSDRFSAERPKGSFSTLEIQRTEQGDSAMYLCASSLGTGSTEAFFGQGTRLTVV.

The chain has TRBV28 and TRBJ2-7; the D is unclear. The V and J ends lost 3 bases and 0 bases respectively, with 9 bases between them. The V gene's germline CDR1 is MDHEN and CDR2 SYDVKM. The CDR3 covers 14 residues. This chain's CDR3 is CASSFPGFSYEQYF. CDR3 nucleotide sequence: TGTGCCAGCAGTTTCCCGGGTTTCTCCTACGAGCAGTACTTC.

The chain carries TRBV6-4 and TRBJ2-3, with 10 bases aligning to TRBD1. Germline lookup yields CDR1 MRHNA and CDR2 SNTAGT. J was trimmed by 3 bases and V by 4 bases; bases with no gene match: 4. The CDR3 is 15 amino acids. DNA for the CDR3: TGTGCCAGCAGTGCCCGGACAGGGGGAACAGATACGCAGTATTTT. Amino acid sequence: CASSARTGGTDTQYF.

The chain links TRBV27 to TRBJ2-7; a weak D match, TRBD1 (5 bases). CDR3 length: 15 amino acids. Germline lookup yields CDR1 MNHEY and CDR2 SMNVEV (reference sequence). The V end lost 6 bases, the J end lost 4 bases, and 19 bases lay between the germline ends. As DNA, the CDR3 is TGTGCCAGCAGGCGATTGGCCAGGGAAAGGTACGAGCAGTACTTC. Encoded protein: CASRRLARERYEQYF.

The rearrangement links TRBV11-3 to TRBJ2-2; D perhaps matches TRBD1 (6 bases). Trimming stripped 5 bases from V and 3 bases from J, with 13 bases between. This CDR3 is built from 15 residues. CDR1 SGHNT and CDR2 YENEEA come from the germline V gene. The DNA of the CDR3 is TGTGCCAGCAGCCAGGGGACGGTGTACACCGGGGAGCTGTTTTTT. This sequence encodes CASSQGTVYTGELFF. Full variable domain (outside the CDR3, taken from reference TRBV11-3 and TRBJ2-2): EAGVVQSPRYKIIEKKQPVAFWCNPISGHNTLYWYLQNLGQGPELLIRYENEEAVDDSQLPKDRFSAERLKGVDSTLKIQPAELGDSAVYLCASSQGTVYTGELFFGEGSRLTVL.

The gene calls are TRBV2 and TRBJ2-5; the D is unclear. The CDR3 consists of 12 residues. The germline gives CDR1 SNHLY, CDR2 FYNNEI. Deletions cut 2 bases from V and 2 bases from J, with 3 bases between. CDR3 protein: CASSERQETQYF. The CDR3 DNA is TGTGCCAGCAGTGAACGACAAGAGACCCAGTACTTC.

The chain is built from TRBV7-6 and TRBJ2-1; tentatively, D is TRBD1 (6 bases). The CDR3 runs to 18 residues. Germline V lookup: CDR1 SGHVS, CDR2 FNYEAQ. Between the trimmed V and J ends, which lost 6 bases and 4 bases, there was a span of 25 bases. The CDR3 sequence is CASRLDSPTSDWYNEQFF. CDR3 sequence (DNA): TGTGCCAGCAGACTGGACAGTCCCACCTCCGATTGGTACAATGAGCAGTTCTTC.